This T cell receptor (beta chain) was identified in a study of T-cell memory formation after mild COVID-19. The CDR3 sequence is 14 residues long. The V end was cut by 4 bases, the J end by 5 bases, with 10 bases between. Germline CDR1 KGHDR, CDR2 SFDVKD. This clonotype was counted a few times. TCRdb re-called the 5' RACE reads with MiXCR, one entry per CDR3 protein. The data show roughly 350,000 distinct CDR3 sequences, with roughly an eighth seen just once and about 24% held by the top ten. This chain joins TRBV24-1 and TRBJ2-2; D is undetermined. Material: PBMCs or a T cell subset sorted from them (not recorded which). The TCR sequence derives from a man younger than 35 who had mild COVID-19 (a few samples of this study predate the infection). Cell type and time point are not known. CDR3: CATSDTGRTGELFF. For the CDR3, the DNA is TGTGCCACCAGTGACACTGGCCGGACCGGGGAGCTGTTTTTT.